The rows below give T cell receptor beta chains drawn from one sample of a study of T-cell reconstitution after alpha-beta-depleted transplantation in children. TCRdb reprocessed the PCR reads via MiXCR and lists one record per CDR3 protein. The sample consists of about 540,000 distinct CDR3 sequences, roughly 30% of them appearing once. The sequences come from PBMCs, collected before TCRalphabeta/CD19-depleted stem cell transplant. These receptors originate from a boy less than two years old with Wiskott-Aldrich syndrome, due to receive a stem cell transplant. CDR3s include the opening cysteine and the closing phenylalanine or tryptophan. Fields, in order: D gene, J gene, clone size, V gene, CDR3 protein, CDR3 DNA. A D gene is named only where the DNA matches it firmly. Clone size is shown for a subset of rows, as once, few, many or a class of expanded clone.

d_gene: -; j_gene: TRBJ2-5; abundance: -; v_gene: TRBV20-1; CDR3aa: CSAGDSGTNKETQYF; CDR3nt: TGCAGTGCCGGGGATTCCGGGACAAACAAAGAGACCCAGTACTTC
d_gene: -; j_gene: TRBJ2-5; abundance: -; v_gene: TRBV15; CDR3aa: CATSRDGRLQYF; CDR3nt: TGTGCCACCAGCAGAGATGGACGTCTACAGTACTTC
d_gene: TRBD1; j_gene: TRBJ1-1; abundance: -; v_gene: TRBV15; CDR3aa: CATGQEAMNTEAFF; CDR3nt: TGTGCCACGGGACAGGAGGCGATGAACACTGAAGCTTTCTTT
d_gene: TRBD1; j_gene: TRBJ2-7; abundance: -; v_gene: TRBV28; CDR3aa: CASGLQGSSYEQYF; CDR3nt: TGTGCCAGCGGCCTACAGGGGAGCTCCTACGAGCAGTACTTC
d_gene: TRBD1; j_gene: TRBJ2-1; abundance: -; v_gene: TRBV5-1; CDR3aa: CASSRGRTGGYHEQFF; CDR3nt: TGCGCCAGCAGTCGTGGGAGGACAGGGGGCTATCATGAGCAGTTCTTC
d_gene: -; j_gene: TRBJ2-7; abundance: -; v_gene: TRBV5-1; CDR3aa: CASSLDPGPYYGEQYF; CDR3nt: TGCGCCAGCAGCTTGGATCCAGGGCCCTACTACGGCGAGCAGTACTTC
d_gene: TRBD1; j_gene: TRBJ2-1; abundance: -; v_gene: TRBV11-2; CDR3aa: CASSRDRGQYNEQFF; CDR3nt: TGTGCCAGCAGCCGGGACAGGGGTCAATACAATGAGCAGTTCTTC
d_gene: -; j_gene: TRBJ1-5; abundance: -; v_gene: TRBV12-3/TRBV12-4; CDR3aa: CASSILGRGNQPQHF; CDR3nt: TGTGCCAGCAGTATACTGGGACGCGGCAATCAGCCCCAGCATTTT
d_gene: -; j_gene: TRBJ1-2; abundance: few; v_gene: TRBV29-1; CDR3aa: CSVVQVDGYTF; CDR3nt: TGCAGCGTTGTCCAGGTCGATGGCTACACCTTC
d_gene: -; j_gene: TRBJ2-1; abundance: -; v_gene: TRBV20-1; CDR3aa: CSARRLEYEQFF; CDR3nt: TGCAGTGCACGGAGACTAGAGTATGAGCAGTTCTTC
d_gene: -; j_gene: TRBJ2-3; abundance: few; v_gene: TRBV7-8; CDR3aa: CASSFSGIGFTDTQYF; CDR3nt: TGTGCCAGCAGCTTCAGCGGAATCGGGTTCACAGATACGCAGTATTTT
d_gene: -; j_gene: TRBJ1-1; abundance: -; v_gene: TRBV28; CDR3aa: CVSSLARRVTEAFF; CDR3nt: TGTGTCAGCAGTTTAGCCAGGAGGGTCACTGAAGCTTTCTTT
d_gene: TRBD2; j_gene: TRBJ2-2; abundance: few; v_gene: TRBV27; CDR3aa: CASSRTSGMSTGELFF; CDR3nt: TGTGCCAGCAGCCGGACTAGCGGGATGAGCACCGGGGAGCTGTTTTTT
d_gene: -; j_gene: TRBJ1-1; abundance: few; v_gene: TRBV10-3; CDR3aa: CAISESYRTEAFF; CDR3nt: TGTGCCATCAGTGAGTCGTACAGGACTGAAGCTTTCTTT
d_gene: -; j_gene: TRBJ2-6; abundance: -; v_gene: TRBV4-2; CDR3aa: CASSQDPVPSGANVLTF; CDR3nt: TGTGCCAGCAGCCAAGATCCAGTACCCTCTGGGGCCAACGTCCTGACTTTC
d_gene: -; j_gene: TRBJ1-2; abundance: -; v_gene: TRBV14; CDR3aa: CASSQDMSDYGYTF; CDR3nt: TGTGCCAGCAGCCAAGATATGTCAGACTATGGCTACACCTTC
d_gene: TRBD1; j_gene: TRBJ2-1; abundance: -; v_gene: TRBV10-3; CDR3aa: CAISWTGGDEQFF; CDR3nt: TGTGCCATCAGTTGGACAGGGGGCGATGAGCAGTTCTTC
d_gene: -; j_gene: TRBJ2-7; abundance: -; v_gene: TRBV16; CDR3aa: CASSQRWPQTYEQYF; CDR3nt: TGTGCCAGCAGCCAACGTTGGCCCCAGACCTACGAGCAGTACTTC
d_gene: -; j_gene: TRBJ2-1; abundance: -; v_gene: TRBV9; CDR3aa: CASSVALYRDNEQFF; CDR3nt: TGTGCCAGCAGCGTAGCCCTCTACCGGGACAATGAGCAGTTCTTC
d_gene: TRBD2; j_gene: TRBJ2-1; abundance: -; v_gene: TRBV7-8; CDR3aa: CASSTRPGLAGSSNEQFF; CDR3nt: TGTGCCAGCAGCACAAGACCGGGACTAGCGGGTTCTAGCAATGAGCAGTTCTTC
d_gene: -; j_gene: TRBJ2-5; abundance: many; v_gene: TRBV5-5; CDR3aa: CASSPGGWETQYF; CDR3nt: TGTGCCAGCAGCCCTGGGGGGTGGGAGACCCAGTACTTC
d_gene: -; j_gene: TRBJ1-6; abundance: -; v_gene: TRBV11-2; CDR3aa: CASSLGGGYNSPLHF; CDR3nt: TGTGCCAGCAGCTTAGGTGGCGGCTATAATTCACCCCTCCACTTT
d_gene: -; j_gene: TRBJ2-6; abundance: -; v_gene: TRBV5-1; CDR3aa: CASSLGGFRSGANVLTF; CDR3nt: TGCGCCAGCAGCTTGGGGGGGTTTCGCTCTGGGGCCAACGTCCTGACTTTC
d_gene: TRBD1; j_gene: TRBJ2-5; abundance: -; v_gene: TRBV20-1; CDR3aa: CSARDLVWDRGETQYF; CDR3nt: TGCAGTGCTAGAGATTTGGTTTGGGACAGGGGAGAGACCCAGTACTTC
d_gene: -; j_gene: TRBJ2-1; abundance: few; v_gene: TRBV24-1; CDR3aa: CATSDTRKSYNEQFF; CDR3nt: TGTGCCACCAGTGACACACGGAAGAGTTACAATGAGCAGTTCTTC
d_gene: -; j_gene: TRBJ1-1; abundance: few; v_gene: TRBV18; CDR3aa: CASSPRTVGTEAFF; CDR3nt: TGTGCCAGCTCCCCGAGGACAGTCGGGACTGAAGCTTTCTTT
d_gene: -; j_gene: TRBJ2-7; abundance: few; v_gene: TRBV10-3; CDR3aa: CAISEGSYEQYF; CDR3nt: TGTGCCATCAGTGAAGGGAGCTACGAGCAGTACTTC
d_gene: -; j_gene: TRBJ2-1; abundance: few; v_gene: TRBV30; CDR3aa: CAWSSSSVYNEQFF; CDR3nt: TGTGCCTGGAGTAGTAGTAGTGTCTACAATGAGCAGTTCTTC
d_gene: TRBD1; j_gene: TRBJ1-5; abundance: -; v_gene: TRBV6-1; CDR3aa: CASSEGAGTGSRNQPQHF; CDR3nt: TGTGCCAGCAGTGAGGGCGCCGGGACAGGGTCCCGTAATCAGCCCCAGCATTTT
d_gene: -; j_gene: TRBJ2-3; abundance: few; v_gene: TRBV24-1; CDR3aa: CATSVGAADTQYF; CDR3nt: TGTGCCACCAGTGTGGGGGCTGCAGATACGCAGTATTTT
d_gene: -; j_gene: TRBJ1-1; abundance: few; v_gene: TRBV4-2; CDR3aa: CASSQVPRQKNTEAFF; CDR3nt: TGTGCCAGCAGCCAAGTGCCCCGACAGAAGAACACTGAAGCTTTCTTT
d_gene: -; j_gene: TRBJ1-6; abundance: -; v_gene: TRBV15; CDR3aa: CATSLSYDRTKGSPLHF; CDR3nt: TGTGCCACCAGCCTTTCCTACGACAGGACCAAGGGATCACCCCTCCACTTT